The 25 T cell receptor beta chains below come from one sample, sequenced in a study of cytomegalovirus exposure and HLA in healthy donors. Researchers ran the PCR with 60 Vbeta and 13 Jbeta primers. TCRdb's table, derived via immunoSEQ multiplex PCR, lists solely in-frame clones and lacks some. The table has about 160,000 clones, approximately 76% seen once. Sequencing used PBMCs. These receptors originate from a female donor in good health and CMV-seronegative.

This sequence joins TRBV11-3 and TRBJ2-1; 10 nucleotides line up with TRBD1. The CDR3 sequence is 15 residues long. The V and J ends lost 4 bases and 9 bases, in that order; junction bases with no gene match: 9. CDR1 SGHNT and CDR2 YENEEA come from the germline V gene. CDR3 in amino acids: CASSSPGTGDREQFF. CDR3 in DNA: TGTGCCAGCAGCTCGCCCGGGACAGGGGACCGTGAGCAGTTCTTC.

This clone was seen a single time. The chain links TRBV5-1 to TRBJ2-1; 15 bases line up with TRBD2. Per the germline V gene, CDR1 is SGHRS and CDR2 is YFSETQ. The CDR3 sequence is 15 residues long. Trimming removed 4 bases from V and 10 bases from J; junction bases left unmatched: 6. DNA of the CDR3: TGCGCCAGCAGCCCTGGACTAGCGGGGGGGCAAGAGCAGTTCTTC. This sequence encodes CASSPGLAGGQEQFF.

This sequence joins TRBV6-6 and TRBJ2-1, with D maybe TRBD1 (6 bases). Germline V lookup: CDR1 MNHNY, CDR2 SVGAGI (reference sequence). V was shortened by 2 bases and J by 8 bases, with 16 bases between the two germline ends. This CDR3 comprises 15 residues. CDR3 sequence (DNA): TGTGCCAGCAGTTACCCCTCGGACAGCGCCTATGAGCAGTTCTTC. Translated, it gives CASSYPSDSAYEQFF.

The V and J genes are TRBV9 and TRBJ2-1, with a possible D match to TRBD2 (6 bases). Germline V gene sequence: CDR1 SGDLS, CDR2 YYNGEE. V was clipped by 0 bases and J by 2 bases, with 9 bases between them. The CDR3 loop spans 15 amino acids. The CDR3 DNA sequence: TGTGCCAGCAGCGTAGGGCTAGCGACCTACAATGAGCAGTTCTTC. It codes for CASSVGLATYNEQFF. Drawing the rest from reference TRBV9 and TRBJ2-1, the complete variable domain is DSGVTQTPKHLITATGQRVTLRCSPRSGDLSVYWYQQSLDQGLQFLIQYYNGEERAKGNILERFSAQQFPDLHSELNLSSLELGDSALYFCASSVGLATYNEQFFGPGTRLTVL.

The rearrangement links TRBV10-1 to TRBJ1-4, with TRBD1 matching over 7 bases. There are 13 residues in the CDR3. Per the germline V gene, CDR1 is WNHNN and CDR2 is SYGVQD (reference sequence). V was pared by 6 bases and J by 8 bases, with 6 bases of the junction left unmatched. The CDR3 nucleotides read TGCGCCAGCAGCCGGGACAGTGGGGAAAAACTGTTTTTT. Translating it yields CASSRDSGEKLFF.

The chain uses TRBV2 and TRBJ1-5; a possible D gene is TRBD1 (5 bases). The CDR3 runs 14 residues. V was trimmed by 3 bases and J by 5 bases, leaving 11 bases between them. Germline lookup yields CDR1 SNHLY and CDR2 FYNNEI. The CDR3, as DNA: TGTGCCAGCAGTGAGGGGGGTTACTATCAGCCCCAGCATTTT. This gives the protein CASSEGGYYQPQHF.

This chain joins TRBV19 and TRBJ1-1, with TRBD1 identical over 7 bases. The trim removed 5 bases at V and 4 bases at J, leaving 4 bases unmatched. This CDR3 is built from 13 residues. CDR1 and CDR2 from the germline V gene are LNHDA and SQIVND (reference sequence). The CDR3 here is CASSADRATEAFF. For the CDR3, the DNA is TGTGCCAGTAGTGCCGACAGGGCCACTGAAGCTTTCTTT.

This sequence joins TRBV2 and TRBJ1-2; D possibly corresponds to TRBD1 (6 bases). V shed 5 bases and J shed 3 bases, with 19 bases lying between them. The V gene's germline CDR1 is SNHLY and CDR2 FYNNEI. The CDR3 is 16 amino acids. The CDR3 bases are TGTGCCAGCAGTACGGACAGTACACATCGATACTATGGCTACACCTTC. Its protein is CASSTDSTHRYYGYTF.

The gene calls are TRBV21-1 and TRBJ2-2; the table's D call, TRBD2, has no DNA check behind it. TRBV21-1 is a known pseudogene. CDR3 length equals 16 residues. CDR3 bases: TGTGCCAGCAGCAAAAAGGAGCCCAAAAACACCGGGGAGCTGTTTTTT. Translating gives CASSKKEPKNTGELFF.

The chain uses TRBV2 and TRBJ1-1; possibly TRBD1 for D (6 bases). Deletions cut 7 bases from V and 4 bases from J, with 16 bases between. Looked up from germline, CDR1 is SNHLY and CDR2 is FYNNEI. The CDR3 has 14 amino acids. The CDR3 nucleotides read TGTGCCAGCAATCTACAGGGAGAGTTCACTGAAGCTTTCTTT. Translation: CASNLQGEFTEAFF. The whole variable domain, filled in from reference TRBV2 and TRBJ1-1, reads EPEVTQTPSHQVTQMGQEVILRCVPISNHLYFYWYRQILGQKVEFLVSFYNNEISEKSEIFDDQFSVERPDGSNFTLKIRSTKLEDSAMYFCASNLQGEFTEAFFGQGTRLTVV.

V usage is TRBV19 and J usage is TRBJ2-7; weak D call: TRBD1 (6 bases). Trimming stripped 6 bases from V and 1 base from J, with 10 bases between. Germline CDR1 reads LNHDA; CDR2 reads SQIVND (reference sequence). The CDR3 totals 13 residues. The CDR3 nucleotides are TGTGCCAGTAGCGCGACAGGTTCCTACGAGCAGTACTTC. This translates into CASSATGSYEQYF.

This clone was seen only a few times. This sequence joins TRBV25-1 and TRBJ1-4; no clear D gene. Germline loops: CDR1 MGHDK, CDR2 SYGVNS. V was shortened by 3 bases and J by 8 bases, with 16 bases between the two germline ends. This CDR3 is 15 amino acids long. The CDR3 is CASSDQEGREEKLFF. The CDR3 DNA reads as TGTGCCAGCAGTGACCAAGAGGGTAGGGAGGAAAAACTGTTTTTT.

The V gene is TRBV2, the J gene TRBJ1-5; maybe TRBD1 (6 bases). V was trimmed by 2 bases and J by 6 bases, leaving 14 bases between them. Per the germline V gene, CDR1 is SNHLY and CDR2 is FYNNEI. The CDR3 spans 15 residues. CDR3 coding DNA: TGTGCCAGCAGTGAAAACAGGGCCCTTCCTCAGCCCCAGCATTTT. This translates into CASSENRALPQPQHF.

The V call is TRBV5-1, the J call TRBJ1-2; 7 nucleotides line up with TRBD1. The ends lost 8 bases at V and 3 bases at J; junction bases unmatched: 10. The CDR3 sequence is 14 residues long. Germline CDR1 reads SGHRS; CDR2 reads YFSETQ. CDR3 sequence (DNA): TGCGCCAGTTCACTCCCCGACAGGGACTATGGCTACACCTTC. Its translation: CASSLPDRDYGYTF.

The rearrangement links TRBV27 to TRBJ2-6; tentative D call: TRBD1 (5 bases). The V and J ends lost 4 bases and 0 bases respectively, with 16 bases between them. The germline CDR1 and CDR2 sequences are MNHEY and SMNVEV (reference sequence). The CDR3 runs 18 residues. The chain's CDR3 is CASSYPPTGTSGANVLTF. Here the CDR3 DNA reads TGTGCCAGCAGTTACCCCCCTACAGGCACCTCTGGGGCCAACGTCCTGACTTTC.

This clone was seen only a few times. The V gene is TRBV30, the J gene TRBJ2-4, with 7 bases aligning to TRBD2. The CDR3 length is 10 residues. Germline V gene data show CDR1 as GTSNPN and CDR2 as SVGIG (reference sequence). In DNA, the CDR3 is TGTGGGGCGGGAGAGTACATTCAGTACTTC. It is translated as CGAGEYIQYF. The full variable domain, rest sourced from reference TRBV30 and TRBJ2-4, is SQTIHQWPATLVQPVGSPLSLECTVEGTSNPNLYWYRQAAGRGLQLLFYSVGIGQISSEVPQNLSASRPQDRQFILSSKKLLLSDSGFYLCGAGEYIQYFGAGTRLSVL.

This rearrangement joins TRBV13 to TRBJ2-3, with TRBD2 identical over 16 bases. V shed 5 bases, J shed 3 bases, and the junction held 8 bases outside the gene matches. CDR3 length: 18 amino acids. Germline loops: CDR1 PRHDT, CDR2 FYEKMQ (reference sequence). CDR3 nucleotide sequence: TGTGCCAGCAGCACCGGGACTAGCGGGGGGGCCGTGACAGATACGCAGTATTTT. It specifies CASSTGTSGGAVTDTQYF. The full variable domain, with the rest looked up from reference TRBV13 and TRBJ2-3, is AAGVIQSPRHLIKEKRETATLKCYPIPRHDTVYWYQQGPGQDPQFLISFYEKMQSDKGSIPDRFSAQQFSDYHSELNMSSLELGDSALYFCASSTGTSGGAVTDTQYFGPGTRLTVL.

This chain joins TRBV6-5 and TRBJ2-1; the match to TRBD1 covers 7 bases. After removal of 4 bases from V and 4 bases from J, the junction contained 7 bases not matched to a gene. CDR3 size: 15 residues. CDR1 and CDR2 (germline): MNHEY, SVGAGI. CDR3 region: CASSLQLGQYNEQFF. The CDR3 nucleotides are TGTGCCAGCAGTTTACAGCTGGGACAGTACAATGAGCAGTTCTTC.

The V gene is TRBV9, the J gene TRBJ2-1, with 10 nucleotides matching TRBD2. Trimming removed 0 bases from V and 4 bases from J; junction bases left unmatched: 4. CDR3 size: 16 residues. From germline, CDR1 is SGDLS and CDR2 YYNGEE. The CDR3 DNA reads as TGTGCCAGCAGCGTAGAACTAGCGGGGCTATACAATGAGCAGTTCTTC. Protein sequence: CASSVELAGLYNEQFF.

This clone has only a few counts. The chain couples TRBV7-9 to TRBJ1-6, with D uncertain. The CDR3 has 13 amino acids. Between the trimmed V and J ends, which lost 1 base and 6 bases, there was a span of 4 bases. The germline V gene has CDR1 SEHNR and CDR2 FQNEAQ (reference sequence). CDR3 coding DNA: TGTGCCAGCAGCTTAGGCGGTAATTCACCCCTCCACTTT. This sequence encodes CASSLGGNSPLHF.

The V gene is TRBV7-3, the J gene TRBJ2-7; a possible D gene is TRBD1 (5 bases). The V end lost 3 bases, the J end lost 2 bases, and 11 bases lay between the germline ends. Germline V gene lookup returns CDR1 SGHTA and CDR2 FQGTGA. The CDR3 spans 14 residues. For the CDR3, the DNA is TGTGCCAGCAGCTTGTCGGCAGGGACCTACGAGCAGTACTTC. Translation gives CASSLSAGTYEQYF.

The V gene is TRBV10-2, the J gene TRBJ1-1; D is possibly TRBD1 (6 bases). CDR1 is WSHSY and CDR2 is SAAADI in the germline V gene. This CDR3 has 12 residues. Trimming shortened V by 6 bases and J by 3 bases, and 8 bases separated the two germline ends. The CDR3 here is CASRNRDTEAFF. The CDR3 nucleotides are TGCGCCAGCAGAAACAGGGACACTGAAGCTTTCTTT.

This clone has just a few counts. The V gene is TRBV5-1, the J gene TRBJ1-1; D gene ambiguous. Per the germline V gene, CDR1 is SGHRS and CDR2 is YFSETQ. Trimming removed 5 bases from V and 3 bases from J, with 11 bases in between. The CDR3 length is 13 residues. The CDR3 loop reads CASSLESYTEAFF. The CDR3 region has the DNA TGCGCCAGCAGTCTGGAGTCCTACACTGAAGCTTTCTTT.

V and J are TRBV7-8 and TRBJ2-7; D is uncertain. Germline CDR1 SGHVS, CDR2 FQNEAQ. CDR3 length: 15 amino acids. The germline V and J ends were trimmed by 1 base and 7 bases, with 17 bases remaining between them. CDR3 protein: CASSLGSPIYEEQYF. CDR3 in DNA: TGTGCCAGCAGCTTAGGTAGCCCGATTTACGAGGAGCAGTACTTC.

This chain joins TRBV19 and TRBJ1-2; D is perhaps TRBD1 (6 bases). This CDR3 is 17 amino acids long. Trimming pared 2 bases from V and 0 bases from J, leaving 16 bases between. Germline lookup yields CDR1 LNHDA and CDR2 SQIVND (reference sequence). The CDR3 nucleotides are TGTGCCAGTAGTATATCCCCAGGGGCGGAATCTAACTATGGCTACACCTTC. It yields the protein CASSISPGAESNYGYTF.